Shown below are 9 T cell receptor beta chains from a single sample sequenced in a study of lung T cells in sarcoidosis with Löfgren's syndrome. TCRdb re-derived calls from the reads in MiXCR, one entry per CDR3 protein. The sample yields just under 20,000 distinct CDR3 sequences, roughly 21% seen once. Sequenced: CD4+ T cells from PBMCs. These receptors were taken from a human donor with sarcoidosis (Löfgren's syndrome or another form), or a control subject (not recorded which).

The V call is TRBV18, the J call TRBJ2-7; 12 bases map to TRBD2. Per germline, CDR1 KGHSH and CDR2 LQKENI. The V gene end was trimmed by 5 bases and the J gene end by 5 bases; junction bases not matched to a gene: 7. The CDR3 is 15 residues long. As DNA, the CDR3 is TGTGCCAGCTCAAAATGGACTAGCGGGAATGACGAGCAGTACTTC. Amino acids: CASSKWTSGNDEQYF.

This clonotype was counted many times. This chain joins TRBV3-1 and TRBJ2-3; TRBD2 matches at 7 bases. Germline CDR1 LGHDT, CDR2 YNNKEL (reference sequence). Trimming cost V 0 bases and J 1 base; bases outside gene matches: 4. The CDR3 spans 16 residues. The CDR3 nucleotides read TGTGCCAGCAGCCAAGAACCAGCGGGGCGCACAGATACGCAGTATTTT. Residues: CASSQEPAGRTDTQYF.

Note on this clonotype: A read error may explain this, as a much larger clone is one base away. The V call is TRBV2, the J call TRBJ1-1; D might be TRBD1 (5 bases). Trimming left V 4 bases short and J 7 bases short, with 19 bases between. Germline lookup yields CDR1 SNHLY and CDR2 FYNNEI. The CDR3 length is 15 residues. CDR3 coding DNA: TGTGCCAGCAGTGCGGTCCGGGACTTAGGGGTTGAAGCTTTCTTT. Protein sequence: CASSAVRDLGVEAFF.

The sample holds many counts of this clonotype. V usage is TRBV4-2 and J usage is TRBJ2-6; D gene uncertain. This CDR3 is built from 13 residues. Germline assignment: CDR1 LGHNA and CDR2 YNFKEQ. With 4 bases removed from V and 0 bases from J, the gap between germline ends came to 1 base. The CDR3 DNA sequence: TGTGCCAGCAGCCTCTCTGGGGCCAACGTCCTGACTTTC. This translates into CASSLSGANVLTF.

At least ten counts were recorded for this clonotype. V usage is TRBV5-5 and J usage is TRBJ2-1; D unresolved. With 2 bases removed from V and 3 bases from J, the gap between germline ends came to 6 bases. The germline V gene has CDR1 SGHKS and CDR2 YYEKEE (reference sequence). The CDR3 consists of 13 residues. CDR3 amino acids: CASSLTNYNEQFF. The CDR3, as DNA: TGTGCCAGCAGCTTAACGAACTACAATGAGCAGTTCTTC.

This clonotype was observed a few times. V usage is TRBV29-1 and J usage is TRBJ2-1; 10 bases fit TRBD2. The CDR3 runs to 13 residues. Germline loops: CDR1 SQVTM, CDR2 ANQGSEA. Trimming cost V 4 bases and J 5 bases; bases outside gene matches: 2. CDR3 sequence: CSVGLAGDNEQFF. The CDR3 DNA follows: TGCAGCGTTGGGCTAGCGGGAGACAATGAGCAGTTCTTC.

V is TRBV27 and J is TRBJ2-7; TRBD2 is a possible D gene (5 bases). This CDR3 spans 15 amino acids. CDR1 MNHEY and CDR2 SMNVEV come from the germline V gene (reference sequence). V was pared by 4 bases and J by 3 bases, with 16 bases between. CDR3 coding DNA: TGTGCCAGCAGTTACCGACGGGGTGGGGTCTACGAGCAGTACTTC. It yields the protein CASSYRRGGVYEQYF.

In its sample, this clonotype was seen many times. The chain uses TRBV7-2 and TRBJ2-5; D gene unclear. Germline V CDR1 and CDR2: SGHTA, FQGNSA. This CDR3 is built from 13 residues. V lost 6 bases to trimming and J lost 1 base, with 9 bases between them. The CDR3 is CASRIDPQETQYF. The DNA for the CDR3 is TGTGCCAGCAGGATAGACCCCCAAGAGACCCAGTACTTC.

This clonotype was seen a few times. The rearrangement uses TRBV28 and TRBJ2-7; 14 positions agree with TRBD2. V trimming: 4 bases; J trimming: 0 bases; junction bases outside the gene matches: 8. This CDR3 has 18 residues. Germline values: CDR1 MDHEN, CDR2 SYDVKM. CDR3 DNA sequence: TGTGCCAGCAGTTCTCCCCCCGGGACTAGCGGGAGCTCCTACGAGCAGTACTTC. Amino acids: CASSSPPGTSGSSYEQYF. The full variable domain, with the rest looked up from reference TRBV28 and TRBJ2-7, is DVKVTQSSRYLVKRTGEKVFLECVQDMDHENMFWYRQDPGLGLRLIYFSYDVKMKEKGDIPEGYSVSREKKERFSLILESASTNQTSMYLCASSSPPGTSGSSYEQYFGPGTRLTVT.